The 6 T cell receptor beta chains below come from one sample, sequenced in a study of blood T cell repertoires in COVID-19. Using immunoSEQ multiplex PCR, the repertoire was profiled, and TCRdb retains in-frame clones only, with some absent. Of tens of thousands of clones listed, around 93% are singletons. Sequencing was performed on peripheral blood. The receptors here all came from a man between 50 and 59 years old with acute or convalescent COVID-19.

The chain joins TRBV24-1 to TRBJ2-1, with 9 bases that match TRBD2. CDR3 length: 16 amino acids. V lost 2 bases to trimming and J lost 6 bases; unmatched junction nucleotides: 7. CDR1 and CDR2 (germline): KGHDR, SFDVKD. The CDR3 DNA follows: TGTGCCACCAGTGATTATAGCGGGGGCGGAATCAATGAGCAGTTCTTC. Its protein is CATSDYSGGGINEQFF.

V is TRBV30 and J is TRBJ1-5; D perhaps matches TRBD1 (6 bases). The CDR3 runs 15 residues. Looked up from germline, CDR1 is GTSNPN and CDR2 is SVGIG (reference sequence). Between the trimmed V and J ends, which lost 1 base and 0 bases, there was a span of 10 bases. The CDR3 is CAWSGDINSNQPQHF. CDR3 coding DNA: TGTGCCTGGAGTGGGGACATAAATAGCAATCAGCCCCAGCATTTT.

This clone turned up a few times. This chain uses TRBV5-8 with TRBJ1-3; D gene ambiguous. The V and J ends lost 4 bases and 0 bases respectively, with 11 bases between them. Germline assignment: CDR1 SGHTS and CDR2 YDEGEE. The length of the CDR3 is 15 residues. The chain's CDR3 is CASSHDAVSGNTIYF. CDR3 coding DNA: TGTGCCAGCAGCCACGACGCGGTCTCTGGAAACACCATATATTTT.

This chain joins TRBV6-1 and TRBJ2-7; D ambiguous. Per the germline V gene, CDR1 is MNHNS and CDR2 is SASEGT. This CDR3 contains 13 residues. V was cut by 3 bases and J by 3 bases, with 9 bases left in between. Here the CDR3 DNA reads TGTGCCAGCAGTGAGTGGCAGAACTACGAGCAGTACTTC. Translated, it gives CASSEWQNYEQYF.

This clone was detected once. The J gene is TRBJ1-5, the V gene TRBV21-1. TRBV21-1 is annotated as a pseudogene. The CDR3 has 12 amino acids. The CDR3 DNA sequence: TGTGCCAGTGGAATGGAGGTTCAGCCCCAGCATTTT. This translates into CASGMEVQPQHF.

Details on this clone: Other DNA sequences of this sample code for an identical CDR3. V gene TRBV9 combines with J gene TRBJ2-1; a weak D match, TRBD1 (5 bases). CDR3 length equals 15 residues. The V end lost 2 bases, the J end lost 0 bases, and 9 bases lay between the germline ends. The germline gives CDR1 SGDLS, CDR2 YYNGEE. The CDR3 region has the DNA TGTGCCAGCAGCGTCGGGCAGGGCTCCTACAATGAGCAGTTCTTC. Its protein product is CASSVGQGSYNEQFF.